This TCR beta chain was captured in a study of response to subunit inactivated influenza vaccine. One entry per CDR3 protein results from TCRdb running MiXCR on the RT-PCR reads. The top ten hold 2.8% of the sample, which has about 540,000 distinct CDR3 sequences, roughly 25% seen once. Germline CDR1 is DFQATT and CDR2 is SNEGSKA (reference sequence). This CDR3 comprises 14 residues. This clonotype was picked up a small number of times. An end of the junction does not agree with germline; a read error may underlie this. This sample was also put to use in a study of T cells expressing NK-cell markers. That work states: What made the TCR beta cDNA was 5'RACE template switching with UMIs.

This chain uses TRBV20-1 with TRBJ2-1, with 8 bases aligning to TRBD1. This TCR was recovered from a man in his forties or fifties who received an inactivated influenza vaccine. The sample in question was CD4+ T cells sorted from PBMCs, obtained less than 13 days after vaccination. The CDR3 region is CSARAGGGYGEQFF. For the CDR3, the DNA is TGCAGTGCCAGAGCAGGGGGCGGGTACGGGGAGCAGTTCTTC.